Presented here are 15 T cell receptor beta chains from one specimen sequenced in a study of shared clonotypes between healthy human individuals. Using immunoSEQ multiplex PCR, the repertoire was profiled, and TCRdb retains in-frame clones only, with some absent. The top ten hold around 0.14% of the sample, which has approximately 2.5 million clones, just over 90% seen once. The sequenced sample was naive CD4+ T cells sorted from blood. Documented subset: CD45RA+ positively selected. These receptors came from a man aged 18 to 30 in good health.

This clone was seen once. The chain combines TRBV7-6 with TRBJ1-3; no firm D call. Germline V gene lookup returns CDR1 SGHVS and CDR2 FNYEAQ. This CDR3 has 14 residues. Trimming cost V 2 bases and J 4 bases, with 9 bases left between them. CDR3 residues: CASSLNSFGNTIYF. CDR3 coding DNA: TGTGCCAGCAGCTTAAACTCCTTCGGAAACACCATATATTTT.

Details on this clone: The same CDR3 is also encoded by other DNA sequences in this sample. The chain carries TRBV6-5 and TRBJ1-4; a weak D match, TRBD1 (5 bases). Germline V gene data show CDR1 as MNHEY and CDR2 as SVGAGI. V was shortened by 0 bases and J by 8 bases, with 13 bases between the two germline ends. This CDR3 has 15 residues. The CDR3 is CASSYSRQGGEKLFF. The CDR3 nucleotides read TGTGCCAGCAGTTACTCGCGTCAGGGAGGCGAAAAACTGTTTTTT.

This chain connects TRBV19 to TRBJ1-2, with D uncertain. The CDR3 extends over 10 amino acids. Germline V CDR1 and CDR2: LNHDA, SQIVND (reference sequence). Trimming took 6 bases from V and 8 from J, leaving 7 bases between them. CDR3 DNA: TGTGCCAGTAGGAACGGGGGCTACACCTTC. Its translation is CASRNGGYTF.

This chain links TRBV27 with TRBJ1-3; 9 bases are a match to TRBD1. From germline, CDR1 is MNHEY and CDR2 SMNVEV (reference sequence). V shed 4 bases, J shed 3 bases, and the junction held 7 bases outside the gene matches. The length of the CDR3 is 16 residues. The CDR3 region is CASSSAGTGSGNTIYF. In DNA form, the CDR3 reads TGTGCCAGCAGTTCGGCCGGGACAGGGAGTGGAAACACCATATATTTT.

CDR3 sequence (DNA): TGCGCCAGCAGCCGCGCCCCTCAGGGGGGCCAAGAGACCCAGTACTTC. As protein: CASSRAPQGGQETQYF. The chain employs TRBV4-1 and TRBJ2-5, with D possibly TRBD1 on 7 matching bases. Trimming took off 4 bases at V and 1 base at J, with 16 bases between the two ends. Germline V lookup: CDR1 MGHRA, CDR2 YSYEKL. The CDR3 has 16 residues.

CDR3 sequence: CASSVMGADTQYF. The DNA for the CDR3 is TGTGCCAGCAGCGTAATGGGGGCAGATACGCAGTATTTT. The V call is TRBV9, the J call TRBJ2-3; either TRBD1 or TRBD2 may fit D (5 bases each). The CDR3 sequence is 13 residues long. The V and J ends lost 1 base and 4 bases respectively, with 7 bases between them. In germline, CDR1 is SGDLS, CDR2 YYNGEE.

The chain employs TRBV7-8 and TRBJ2-5; D unclear. CDR1 and CDR2 (germline): SGHVS, FQNEAQ. The V end was cut by 3 bases, the J end by 7 bases, with 9 bases between. The CDR3 covers 12 residues. The CDR3 nucleotides read TGTGCCAGCAGCTTTGAGTTGGGGACCCAGTACTTC. As protein: CASSFELGTQYF.

This clone has only one observation. The V call is TRBV14, the J call TRBJ2-7; D may correspond to TRBD1 or TRBD2 (5 bases each). Between the trimmed V and J ends, which lost 0 bases and 6 bases, there was a span of 18 bases. The CDR3 contains 16 residues. From germline, CDR1 is SGHDN and CDR2 FVKESK. The CDR3 nucleotides read TGTGCCAGCAGCCAAGATCTCCTAATCCAAGGGACCGAGCAGTACTTC. It yields the protein CASSQDLLIQGTEQYF. The whole variable domain, remainder taken from reference TRBV14 and TRBJ2-7, is EAGVTQFPSHSVIEKGQTVTLRCDPISGHDNLYWYRRVMGKEIKFLLHFVKESKQDESGMPNNRFLAERTGGTYSTLKVQPAELEDSGVYFCASSQDLLIQGTEQYFGPGTRLTVT.

As to this clone: Other nucleotide sequences in the sample specify the same CDR3. The V and J genes are TRBV6-5 and TRBJ2-3; 8 bases are shared with TRBD1. This CDR3 region has 15 residues. V shed 5 bases and J 6 bases; nucleotides not matched to a gene: 10. CDR1 and CDR2 from the germline V gene are MNHEY and SVGAGI. In DNA form, the CDR3 reads TGTGCCAGCAGTAGGGGGACAGGAGGTACCGATACGCAGTATTTT. It is translated as CASSRGTGGTDTQYF.

The rearrangement links TRBV6-5 to TRBJ1-2, with D perhaps matching TRBD1 (6 bases). The CDR3 is made up of 13 amino acids. CDR1 MNHEY and CDR2 SVGAGI come from the germline V gene. V lost 7 bases and J lost 0, with 9 bases in between. The CDR3 DNA follows: TGTGCCAGCACCGGACAGCCTAACTATGGCTACACCTTC. Translating it yields CASTGQPNYGYTF.

This clone was seen once. The chain combines TRBV19 with TRBJ1-5; D gene ambiguous. CDR1 and CDR2 (germline): LNHDA, SQIVND (reference sequence). This CDR3 contains 14 residues. V lost 7 bases and J lost 4, with 14 bases in between. CDR3 nucleotide sequence: TGTGCCAGTAATAATCGGGAGGTTAATCAGCCCCAGCATTTT. Its protein product is CASNNREVNQPQHF.

This clone came up once. V is TRBV9 and J is TRBJ2-3; D is undetermined. The CDR3 is made up of 16 amino acids. V was cut by 2 bases and J by 4 bases, with 17 bases left in between. CDR1 and CDR2 from the germline V gene are SGDLS and YYNGEE. The CDR3 loop reads CASSVTGSYRADTQYF. For the CDR3, the DNA is TGTGCCAGCAGCGTGACCGGGTCTTACCGGGCAGATACGCAGTATTTT.

The chain recombines TRBV5-6 with TRBJ2-2, with D tentatively TRBD1 (5 bases). From germline, CDR1 is SGHDT and CDR2 YYEEEE. This CDR3 has 14 amino acids. V lost 4 bases to trimming and J lost 8 bases, with 15 bases between them. CDR3 coding DNA: TGTGCCAGCAGCCCTCGGCAGGGTTCTGGGGAGCTGTTTTTT. Its translation: CASSPRQGSGELFF.

J is TRBJ1-1 and V is TRBV4-1; the D gene is possibly TRBD1 (5 bases). The V end was cut by 2 bases, the J end by 5 bases, with 12 bases between. Germline V lookup: CDR1 MGHRA, CDR2 YSYEKL. This CDR3 is built from 14 residues. Here the CDR3 reads CASSQPPRGTEAFF. The DNA of the CDR3 is TGCGCCAGCAGCCAACCTCCGAGGGGAACTGAAGCTTTCTTT.

V is TRBV5-1 and J is TRBJ1-5, with D perhaps TRBD1 (6 bases). The V gene lost 1 base and the J gene lost 2 bases, with 10 bases spanning the gap. The CDR3 contains 15 residues. CDR1 is SGHRS, CDR2 YFSETQ, per germline. CDR3 nucleotides: TGCGCCAGCAGCTTGACAGGGAACGGCAATCAGCCCCAGCATTTT. This codes for CASSLTGNGNQPQHF.